Sequencing of this T cell receptor beta chain was carried out in a study of human T cells and chemical hapten exposure. Study overall: Sensitization applied 2% DPC to roughly 2 cm by roughly 2 cm of upper inner arm skin.

Notes on this clonotype: As yet, its antigen is unknown.

Regarding the study as a whole: DPC sensitization did not alter TCRs above 1 in 1000 frequency.

Time point reported: patch test 3, about 24 weeks after DPC sensitization. As to treatment: therapeutic diphenylcyclopropenone sensitization with weekly scalp DPC. The CDR3 consists of 15 residues. V gave up 0 bases and J gave up 5 bases; unmatched junction bases: 5. Germline CDR1 SGHTA, CDR2 FQGTGA. Original methodology: Samples had a median of about 96,000 TCRs, ranging roughly 23,224 to 690,600. TCRdb re-derived calls from the RACE reads in MiXCR, one entry per CDR3 protein. TCRdb, rather than the study authors, made the V and J calls. This repertoire shows 150,000 to 200,000 distinct CDR3 sequences, around 25% found once; its top ten account for 2% to 2.5%.

This clonotype was sampled from a woman aged 40-49 years with alopecia areata. Some clones in this sample may be carry-over from other donors' samples. This sample comprised whole blood, obtained in connection with sensitization to the hapten diphenylcyclopropenone (DPC). This chain uses TRBV7-3 with TRBJ2-5, with TRBD2 matching over 8 bases. This CDR3 is CASSLTAASGETQYF. The CDR3, as DNA: TGTGCCAGCAGCTTAACGGCGGCTAGCGGGGAGACCCAGTACTTC. Using reference TRBV7-3 and TRBJ2-5 for the parts outside the CDR3, the full variable domain is GAGVSQTPSNKVTEKGKYVELRCDPISGHTALYWYRQSLGQGPEFLIYFQGTGAADDSGLPNDRFFAVRPEGSVSTLKIQRTERGDSAVYLCASSLTAASGETQYFGPGTRLLVL.